This T cell receptor (beta chain) was recorded in a study of control samples from healthy donors and cancer patients. This table comes from immunoSEQ multiplex PCR, and its TCRdb copy is limited to in-frame clones, with some not included. The table for this sample gives about 190,000 clones. Trimming cost V 4 bases and J 3 bases, with 13 bases left between them. This CDR3 comprises 14 residues. Germline V lookup: CDR1 MNHEY, CDR2 SVGEGT. Sequencing was carried out using blood. The rearrangement uses TRBV6-2 or TRBV6-3 and TRBJ2-7, with D possibly matching TRBD1 (6 bases). The sequence came from a woman aged 30 to 39 in good health. CDR3 sequence reads: CASSWAGTNYEQYF. CDR3 sequence (DNA): TGTGCCAGCAGTTGGGCCGGGACAAACTACGAGCAGTACTTC.